This T cell receptor beta chain was retrieved from a study of regulatory T cells in long-lasting Graves disease. Per the germline V gene, CDR1 is MNHEY and CDR2 is SMNVEV (reference sequence). J gave up 1 base and V 8 bases, and 3 bases lay outside the gene matches. The CDR3 totals 15 residues. CDR3 regions were amplified by Arm-PCR using iRepertoire HTBI primers to build TCR beta libraries. MiXCR, run by TCRdb on the multiplex PCR reads, gives a single entry per CDR3 protein. The data show around 400,000 distinct CDR3 sequences, with roughly 25% seen just once and around a quarter held by the top ten. This clonotype was counted ten times or more. Time point here: persistent/refractory GD, antithyroid drugs over 5 years with positive TRAb. Making the TCR library involved RNA that had been extracted from PBMCs.

The sequencing here drew on peripheral blood mononuclear cells (PBMCs), taken when the disease was refractory, from a patient treated with antithyroid drugs. The gene calls are TRBV27 and TRBJ2-6; 9 nucleotides align to TRBD1. The TCR originated in a woman aged 40 to 50 with Graves disease. The chain's CDR3 is CASGTGLSGANVLTF. CDR3 bases: TGTGCCAGCGGGACAGGGTTATCTGGGGCCAACGTCCTGACTTTC.